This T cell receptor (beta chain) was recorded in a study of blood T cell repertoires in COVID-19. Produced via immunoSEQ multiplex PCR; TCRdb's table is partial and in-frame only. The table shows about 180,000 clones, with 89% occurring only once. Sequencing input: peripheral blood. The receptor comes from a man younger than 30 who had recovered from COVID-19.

CDR3 coding DNA: TGTGCCAGCAGTTACCCCCGAGGATTTAATGAAAAACTGTTTTTT. This codes for CASSYPRGFNEKLFF. The chain couples TRBV6-6 to TRBJ1-4; no firm D call. V lost 2 bases and J lost 4, with 11 bases in between. Germline CDR1 is MNHNY and CDR2 is SVGAGI (reference sequence). The CDR3 runs 15 residues.